A single sample gave rise to the 18 T cell receptor beta chains below, sequenced in a study of blood T cell repertoires in COVID-19. Only in-frame clones appear in the TCRdb table, and some are missing; sequencing was by immunoSEQ multiplex PCR. Of 250,000 to 300,000 clones listed, 88% are singletons. Sample: peripheral blood. The receptors were sampled from a woman aged 25-40 years with COVID-19, enrolled during active disease.

This clone has more than one count but fewer than ten. This chain connects TRBV21-1 to TRBJ1-1; the D call of TRBD1 is as the table states it, not checked on the DNA. TRBV21-1 corresponds to a pseudogene. The CDR3 loop spans 14 amino acids. This CDR3 reads CASSSRGPNTEAFF. CDR3 nucleotide sequence: TGTGCCAGCAGCTCCAGGGGCCCGAACACTGAAGCTTTCTTT.

This clone was detected once. Other nucleotide sequences from this sample produce the same CDR3. V is TRBV2 and J is TRBJ2-1; TRBD1 matches at 7 bases. Trimming removed 6 bases from V and 7 bases from J; junction bases left unmatched: 3. From germline, CDR1 is SNHLY and CDR2 FYNNEI. The length of the CDR3 is 12 residues. The CDR3 bases are TGTGCCAGCAGCCGACAGGGTAATGAGCAGTTCTTC. Its translation is CASSRQGNEQFF.

This sequence joins TRBV2 and TRBJ1-5, with no clear D. V lost 3 bases to trimming and J lost 11 bases, with 14 bases between them. Germline CDR1 SNHLY, CDR2 FYNNEI. This CDR3 is 13 amino acids long. The CDR3 sequence: CASSEGSQSAQHF. For the CDR3, the DNA is TGTGCCAGCAGTGAGGGCAGCCAGTCAGCCCAGCATTTT.

CDR3 nucleotide sequence: TGTGCCAGCAGTGCCCACAGCGAGCAGTTCTTC. Residues: CASSAHSEQFF. The chain carries TRBV27 and TRBJ2-1; D call uncertain. Trimming removed 5 bases from V and 10 bases from J, with 9 bases in between. In germline, CDR1 is MNHEY, CDR2 SMNVEV (reference sequence). The CDR3 has 11 amino acids.

In DNA form, the CDR3 reads TGTGCCAGCGCCTCGACCGCGGGGTATGTTCAGCCCCAGCATTTT. Amino acids: CASASTAGYVQPQHF. The chain is built from TRBV27 and TRBJ1-5; no definite D call. This CDR3 is built from 15 residues. V was shortened by 8 bases and J by 6 bases, with 20 bases between the two germline ends. CDR1 and CDR2 from the germline V gene are MNHEY and SMNVEV (reference sequence).

V and J are TRBV9 and TRBJ2-3; D remains ambiguous. This CDR3 spans 12 amino acids. The germline V and J ends were trimmed by 0 bases and 3 bases, with 2 bases remaining between them. The germline CDR1 and CDR2 sequences are SGDLS and YYNGEE. The CDR3 DNA reads TGTGCCAGCAGCGTAGTAACAGATACGCAGTATTTT. This gives the protein CASSVVTDTQYF.

The count of this clone is one. J is TRBJ1-4 and V is TRBV25-1; 8 bases are a match to TRBD1. The CDR3 contains 15 residues. Germline V gene data show CDR1 as MGHDK and CDR2 as SYGVNS. V shed 3 bases, J shed 5 bases, and the junction held 5 bases outside the gene matches. Here the CDR3 reads CASSDWTGQNEKLFF. CDR3 nucleotides: TGTGCCAGCAGTGACTGGACAGGGCAGAATGAAAAACTGTTTTTT.

This chain joins TRBV9 and TRBJ2-1, with D possibly being TRBD2 (6 bases). The CDR3 consists of 16 residues. Trimming removed 0 bases from V and 0 bases from J, with 10 bases in between. Germline V lookup: CDR1 SGDLS, CDR2 YYNGEE. CDR3 DNA sequence: TGTGCCAGCAGCGTAGGAGCTAGCGCCTCCTACAATGAGCAGTTCTTC. Amino acids: CASSVGASASYNEQFF.

The chain combines TRBV6-4 with TRBJ2-1; TRBD2 aligns across 12 bases. The CDR3 consists of 14 residues. Germline-derived CDR1 and CDR2 are MRHNA and SNTAGT. Losses at the gene ends were 6 bases for V and 9 bases for J; bases not matched to a gene: 6. CDR3 amino acids: CASRNLAGGAEQFF. The CDR3 nucleotides read TGTGCCAGCAGGAACCTAGCGGGAGGGGCTGAGCAGTTCTTC.

The CDR3 sequence is CAWDPGTRGEQYF. The CDR3 nucleotides read TGTGCCTGGGACCCCGGGACTCGGGGGGAGCAGTACTTC. The rearrangement joins TRBV30 to TRBJ2-7; a possible D gene is TRBD2 (6 bases). The germline V and J ends were trimmed by 5 bases and 7 bases, with 18 bases remaining between them. Germline V CDR1 and CDR2: GTSNPN, SVGIG (reference sequence). This CDR3 has 13 amino acids.

V gene TRBV28 combines with J gene TRBJ1-5, with TRBD1 identical over 9 bases. V was clipped by 7 bases and J by 6 bases; unmatched bases: 7. Germline CDR1 is MDHEN and CDR2 is SYDVKM. The CDR3 has 14 residues. CDR3 in DNA: TGTGCCAGCAACACGGGACAGGGAATTCAGCCCCAGCATTTT. Translated, it gives CASNTGQGIQPQHF.

This chain joins TRBV30 and TRBJ2-2; 11 bases are shared with TRBD1. Germline CDR1 GTSNPN, CDR2 SVGIG (reference sequence). CDR3 length: 16 amino acids. Trimming at V came to 2 bases and at J to 7 bases, leaving 9 bases not matched to a gene. The CDR3 loop reads CAWSTRTGGAFGELFF. The CDR3 bases are TGTGCCTGGAGTACAAGGACAGGGGGCGCCTTCGGGGAGCTGTTTTTT.

The chain combines TRBV28 with TRBJ1-5; 7 nucleotides agree with TRBD1. Germline CDR1 and CDR2: MDHEN and SYDVKM. The CDR3 totals 15 residues. V dropped 4 bases and J dropped 5; count of bases not matched to a gene: 8. The chain's CDR3 is CASSSPQGLHQPQHF. The CDR3 DNA sequence: TGTGCCAGCAGTTCGCCACAGGGGCTCCATCAGCCCCAGCATTTT.

The genes are TRBV24-1 and TRBJ2-1, with 7 bases aligning to TRBD2. Germline CDR1 reads KGHDR; CDR2 reads SFDVKD. Unmatched junction bases numbered 2, after V lost 0 bases and J lost 4 bases. CDR3 length: 15 amino acids. DNA for the CDR3: TGTGCCACCAGTGATTTGGGCGGGAGTTACAATGAGCAGTTCTTC. Translating gives CATSDLGGSYNEQFF.

The chain joins TRBV27 to TRBJ1-2; TRBD1 might be the D (6 bases). Deletions cut 4 bases from V and 6 bases from J, with 15 bases between. Germline V gives CDR1 MNHEY, CDR2 SMNVEV (reference sequence). The CDR3 has 14 amino acids. CDR3 amino acids: CASSSTGTLHGYTF. The DNA for the CDR3 is TGTGCCAGCAGTTCCACCGGGACACTTCATGGCTACACCTTC.

This chain joins TRBV7-9 and TRBJ1-2, with a weak D call TRBD1 (6 bases). Trimming shortened V by 7 bases and J by 4 bases, and 16 bases separated the two germline ends. The germline CDR1 and CDR2 sequences are SEHNR and FQNEAQ (reference sequence). CDR3 length equals 14 residues. CDR3 nucleotides: TGTGCCAGCAACGACCCGGGACAACCCTATGGCTACACCTTC. Protein: CASNDPGQPYGYTF.

This chain uses TRBV2 with TRBJ1-1; tentatively, D is TRBD1 (5 bases). Germline CDR1 reads SNHLY; CDR2 reads FYNNEI. The CDR3 sequence is 13 residues long. V was trimmed by 5 bases and J by 1 base, leaving 8 bases between them. The CDR3 loop is CASSRRGNTEAFF. CDR3 bases: TGTGCCAGCAGTAGGAGGGGGAACACTGAAGCTTTCTTT. Full variable domain (outside the CDR3, taken from reference TRBV2 and TRBJ1-1): EPEVTQTPSHQVTQMGQEVILRCVPISNHLYFYWYRQILGQKVEFLVSFYNNEISEKSEIFDDQFSVERPDGSNFTLKIRSTKLEDSAMYFCASSRRGNTEAFFGQGTRLTVV.

For the CDR3, the DNA is TGCGCCAGCAGCCTAAGAGTCGATCAGCCCCAGCATTTT. It codes for CASSLRVDQPQHF. The chain is built from TRBV4-3 and TRBJ1-5; D remains unclear. The CDR3 length is 13 residues. V lost 4 bases and J 5 bases, leaving 9 bases between the germline ends. Germline V gene sequence: CDR1 LGHNA, CDR2 YSLEER.